A single sample gave rise to the 2 T cell receptor beta chains below, sequenced in a study of sequential checkpoint blockade in melanoma. Treatment given: randomized to nivolumab then ipilimumab (arm A) or the reverse (arm B). Assay used: immunoSEQ multiplex PCR; TCRdb lists only in-frame clones, some missing. Of 30,000 to 40,000 clones listed, more than 70% are singletons. Sequences were derived from CD8+ T cells sorted from blood (inferred from file names), sampled from a patient given nivolumab and ipilimumab in sequence. These receptors came from a human donor with melanoma.

The chain couples TRBV27 to TRBJ2-7, with D tentatively TRBD1 (5 bases). Germline assignment: CDR1 MNHEY and CDR2 SMNVEV (reference sequence). The CDR3 loop spans 13 amino acids. Trimming took off 3 bases at V and 3 bases at J, with 9 bases between the two ends. In DNA, the CDR3 is TGTGCCAGCAGTTTGGGGCGGAGCTACGAGCAGTACTTC. Its protein product is CASSLGRSYEQYF.

This clone was picked up a small number of times. The chain employs TRBV7-3 and TRBJ2-2; perhaps TRBD1 as D (5 bases). Trimming stripped 4 bases from V and 0 bases from J, with 12 bases between. CDR3 length equals 16 residues. Germline-derived CDR1 and CDR2 are SGHTA and FQGTGA. The CDR3 DNA sequence: TGTGCCAGCAGCTCTTCCCCCAGGGCGAACACCGGGGAGCTGTTTTTT. Translating gives CASSSSPRANTGELFF.